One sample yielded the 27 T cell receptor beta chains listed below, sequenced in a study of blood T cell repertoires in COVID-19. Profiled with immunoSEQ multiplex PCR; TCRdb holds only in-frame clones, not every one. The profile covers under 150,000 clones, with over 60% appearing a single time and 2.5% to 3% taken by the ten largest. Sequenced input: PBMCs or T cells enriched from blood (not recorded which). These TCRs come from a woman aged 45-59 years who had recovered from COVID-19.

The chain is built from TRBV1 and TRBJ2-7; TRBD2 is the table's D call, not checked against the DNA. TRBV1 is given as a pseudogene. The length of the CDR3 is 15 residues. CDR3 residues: CTSSPGTSGYYEQYF. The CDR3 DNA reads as TGCACCAGCAGCCCCGGGACTAGCGGGTACTACGAGCAGTACTTC.

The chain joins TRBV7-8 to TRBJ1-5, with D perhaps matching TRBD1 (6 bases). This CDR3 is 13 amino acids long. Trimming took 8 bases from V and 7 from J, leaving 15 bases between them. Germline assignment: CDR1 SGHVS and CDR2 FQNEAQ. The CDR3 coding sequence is TGTGCCAGCGCTAAATCAGGGGCACAGCCCCAGCATTTT. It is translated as CASAKSGAQPQHF.

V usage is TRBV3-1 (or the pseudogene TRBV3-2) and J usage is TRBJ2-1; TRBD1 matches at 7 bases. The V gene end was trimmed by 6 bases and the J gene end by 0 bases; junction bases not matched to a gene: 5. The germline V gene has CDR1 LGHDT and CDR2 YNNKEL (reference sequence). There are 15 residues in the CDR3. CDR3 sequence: CASRRGDSSYNEQFF. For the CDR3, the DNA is TGTGCCAGCAGGCGAGGGGACAGCTCCTACAATGAGCAGTTCTTC.

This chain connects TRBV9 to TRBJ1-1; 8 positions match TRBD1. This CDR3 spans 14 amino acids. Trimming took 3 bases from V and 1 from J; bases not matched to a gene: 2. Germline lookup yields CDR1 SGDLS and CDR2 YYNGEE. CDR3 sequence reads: CASSATGGNTEAFF. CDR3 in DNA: TGTGCCAGCAGCGCCACAGGGGGGAACACTGAAGCTTTCTTT. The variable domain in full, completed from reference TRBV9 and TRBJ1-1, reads DSGVTQTPKHLITATGQRVTLRCSPRSGDLSVYWYQQSLDQGLQFLIQYYNGEERAKGNILERFSAQQFPDLHSELNLSSLELGDSALYFCASSATGGNTEAFFGQGTRLTVV.

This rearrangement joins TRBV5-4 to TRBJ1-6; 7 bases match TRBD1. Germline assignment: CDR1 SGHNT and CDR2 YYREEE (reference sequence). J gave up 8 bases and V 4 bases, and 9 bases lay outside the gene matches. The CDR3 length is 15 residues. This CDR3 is CASSPEQGSYSPLHF. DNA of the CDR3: TGTGCCAGCAGCCCTGAACAGGGGTCTTATTCACCCCTCCACTTT.

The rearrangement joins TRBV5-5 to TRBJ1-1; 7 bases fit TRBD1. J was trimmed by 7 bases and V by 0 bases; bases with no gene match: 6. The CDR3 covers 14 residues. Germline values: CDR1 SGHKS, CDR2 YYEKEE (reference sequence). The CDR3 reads CASSLGQGSIEAFF. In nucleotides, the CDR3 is TGTGCCAGCAGCTTGGGACAGGGAAGTATTGAAGCTTTCTTT. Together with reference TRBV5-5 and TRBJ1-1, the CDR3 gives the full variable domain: DAGVTQSPTHLIKTRGQQVTLRCSPISGHKSVSWYQQVLGQGPQFIFQYYEKEERGRGNFPDRFSARQFPNYSSELNVNALLLGDSALYLCASSLGQGSIEAFFGQGTRLTVV.

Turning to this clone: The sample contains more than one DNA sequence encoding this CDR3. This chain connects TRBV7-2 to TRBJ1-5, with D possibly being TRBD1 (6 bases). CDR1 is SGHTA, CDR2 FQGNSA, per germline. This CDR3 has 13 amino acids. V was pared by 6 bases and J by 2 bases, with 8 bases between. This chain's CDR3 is CASSRQGNQPQHF. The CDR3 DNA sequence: TGTGCCAGCAGTCGACAGGGCAATCAGCCCCAGCATTTT.

The CDR3 bases are TGTGCCAGCAGTTTATTCGTAGGGAGCGGGACCCAGTACTTC. Amino acid sequence: CASSLFVGSGTQYF. The chain carries TRBV28 and TRBJ2-5; tentatively, D is TRBD2 (5 bases). Germline V gene sequence: CDR1 MDHEN, CDR2 SYDVKM. Trimming took off 1 base at V and 7 bases at J, with 13 bases between the two ends. This CDR3 region has 14 residues.

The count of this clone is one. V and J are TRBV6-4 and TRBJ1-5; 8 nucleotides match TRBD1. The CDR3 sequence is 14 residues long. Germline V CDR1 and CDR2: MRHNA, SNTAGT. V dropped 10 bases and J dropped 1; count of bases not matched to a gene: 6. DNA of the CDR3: TGTGCCACCACAGGGGGACCGAGCAATCAGCCCCAGCATTTT. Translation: CATTGGPSNQPQHF.

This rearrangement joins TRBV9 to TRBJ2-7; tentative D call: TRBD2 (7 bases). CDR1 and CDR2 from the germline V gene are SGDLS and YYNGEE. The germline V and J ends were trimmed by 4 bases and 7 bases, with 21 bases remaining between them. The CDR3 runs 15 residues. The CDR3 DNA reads TGTGCCAGCAGCTCCCTAGGGGGAGGGCCTCGAGAGCAGTACTTC. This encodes CASSSLGGGPREQYF.

The CDR3: CASSLFPPDTEAFF. The CDR3 coding sequence is TGCGCCAGCAGCTTATTCCCCCCGGACACTGAAGCTTTCTTT. The rearrangement uses TRBV5-1 and TRBJ1-1, with D unresolved. Germline CDR1 and CDR2: SGHRS and YFSETQ. This CDR3 spans 14 amino acids. Trimming left V 2 bases short and J 3 bases short, with 11 bases between.

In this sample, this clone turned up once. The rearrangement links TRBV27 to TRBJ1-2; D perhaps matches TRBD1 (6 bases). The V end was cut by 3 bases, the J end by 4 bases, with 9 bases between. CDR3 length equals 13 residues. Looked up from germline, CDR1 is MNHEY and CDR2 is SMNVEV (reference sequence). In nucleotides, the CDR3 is TGTGCCAGCAGTTTTGACAGGAGCTATGGCTACACCTTC. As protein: CASSFDRSYGYTF.

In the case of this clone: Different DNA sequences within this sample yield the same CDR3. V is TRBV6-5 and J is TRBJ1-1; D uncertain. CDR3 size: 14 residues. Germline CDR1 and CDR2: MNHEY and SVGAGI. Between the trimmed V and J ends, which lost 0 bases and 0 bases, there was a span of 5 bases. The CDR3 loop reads CASSYSRLNTEAFF. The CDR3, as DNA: TGTGCCAGCAGTTACTCTCGGTTGAACACTGAAGCTTTCTTT.

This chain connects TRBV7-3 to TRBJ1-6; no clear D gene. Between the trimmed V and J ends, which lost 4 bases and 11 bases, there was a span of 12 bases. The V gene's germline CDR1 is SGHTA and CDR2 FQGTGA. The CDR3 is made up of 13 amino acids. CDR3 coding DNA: TGTGCCAGCAGCTCAAACATGGTCACACCCCTCCACTTT. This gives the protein CASSSNMVTPLHF.

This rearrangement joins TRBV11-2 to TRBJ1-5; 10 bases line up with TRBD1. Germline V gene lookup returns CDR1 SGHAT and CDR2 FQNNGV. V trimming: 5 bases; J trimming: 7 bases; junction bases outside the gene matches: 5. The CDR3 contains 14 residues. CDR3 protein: CASSEGQGPQPQHF. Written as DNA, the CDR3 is TGTGCCAGCAGCGAGGGACAGGGGCCCCAGCCCCAGCATTTT.

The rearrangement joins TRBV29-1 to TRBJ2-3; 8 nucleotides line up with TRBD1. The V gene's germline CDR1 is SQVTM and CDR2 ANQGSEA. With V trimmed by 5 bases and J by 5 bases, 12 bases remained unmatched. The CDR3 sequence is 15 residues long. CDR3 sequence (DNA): TGCAGCGTTACCGAACAGGGGGTGCGGGGAGATACGCAGTATTTT. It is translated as CSVTEQGVRGDTQYF.

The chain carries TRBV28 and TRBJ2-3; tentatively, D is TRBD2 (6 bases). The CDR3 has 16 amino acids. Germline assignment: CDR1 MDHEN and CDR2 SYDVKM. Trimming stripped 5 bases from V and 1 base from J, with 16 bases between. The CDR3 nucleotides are TGTGCCAGCAGTCCCCCCAGACTAGGAGGCACAGATACGCAGTATTTT. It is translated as CASSPPRLGGTDTQYF.

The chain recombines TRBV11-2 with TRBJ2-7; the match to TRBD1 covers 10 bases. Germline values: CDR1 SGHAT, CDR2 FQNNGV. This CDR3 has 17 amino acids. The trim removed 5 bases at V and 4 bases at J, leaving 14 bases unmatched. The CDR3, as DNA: TGTGCCAGCAGCCAAGCGATTTCCCCGGGACAGGGGTACGAGCAGTACTTC. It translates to CASSQAISPGQGYEQYF.

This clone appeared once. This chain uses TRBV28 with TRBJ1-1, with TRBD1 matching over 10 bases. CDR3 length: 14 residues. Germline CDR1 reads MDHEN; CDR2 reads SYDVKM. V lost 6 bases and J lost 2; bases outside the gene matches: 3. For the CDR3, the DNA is TGTGCCAGCAGGTGGACAGGGGGTAACACTGAAGCTTTCTTT. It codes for CASRWTGGNTEAFF. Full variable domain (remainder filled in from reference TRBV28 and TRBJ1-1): DVKVTQSSRYLVKRTGEKVFLECVQDMDHENMFWYRQDPGLGLRLIYFSYDVKMKEKGDIPEGYSVSREKKERFSLILESASTNQTSMYLCASRWTGGNTEAFFGQGTRLTVV.

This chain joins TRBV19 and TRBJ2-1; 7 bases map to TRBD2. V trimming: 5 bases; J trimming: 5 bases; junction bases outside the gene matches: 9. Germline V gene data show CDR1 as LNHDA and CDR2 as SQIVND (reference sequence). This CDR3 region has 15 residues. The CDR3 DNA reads TGTGCCAGTAGTGTAGGCGGGGGTGGCAACAATGAGCAGTTCTTC. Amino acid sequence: CASSVGGGGNNEQFF. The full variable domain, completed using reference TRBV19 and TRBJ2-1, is DGGITQSPKYLFRKEGQNVTLSCEQNLNHDAMYWYRQDPGQGLRLIYYSQIVNDFQKGDIAEGYSVSREKKESFPLTVTSAQKNPTAFYLCASSVGGGGNNEQFFGPGTRLTVL.

CDR3 coding DNA: TGTGCCAGCAGCTCACCGGGACAGGGGCGGGGAGATACGCAGTATTTT. The encoded protein is CASSSPGQGRGDTQYF. The rearrangement uses TRBV7-9 and TRBJ2-3, with 10 bases lining up with TRBD1. V trimming: 4 bases; J trimming: 5 bases; junction bases outside the gene matches: 9. Germline V gene data show CDR1 as SEHNR and CDR2 as FQNEAQ (reference sequence). This CDR3 spans 16 amino acids.

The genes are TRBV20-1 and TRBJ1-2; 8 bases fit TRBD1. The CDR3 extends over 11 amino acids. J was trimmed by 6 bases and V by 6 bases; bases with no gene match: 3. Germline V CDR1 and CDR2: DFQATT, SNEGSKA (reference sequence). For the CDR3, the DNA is TGCAGTGCCCAGGGGGCTAATGGCTACACCTTC. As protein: CSAQGANGYTF.

This CDR3 is CASHPRRGEKLFF. The CDR3 nucleotides read TGTGCCTCACACCCCCGGAGGGGTGAAAAACTGTTTTTT. The V call is TRBV28, the J call TRBJ1-4, with D tentatively TRBD1 (5 bases). Germline V gene data show CDR1 as MDHEN and CDR2 as SYDVKM. The V and J ends lost 11 bases and 7 bases respectively, with 17 bases between them. This CDR3 is 13 amino acids long.

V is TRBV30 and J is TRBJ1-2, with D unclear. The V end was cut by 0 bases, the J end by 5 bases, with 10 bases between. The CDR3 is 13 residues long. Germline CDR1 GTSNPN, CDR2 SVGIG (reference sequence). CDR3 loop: CAWSVLSDYGYTF. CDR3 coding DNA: TGTGCCTGGAGTGTACTATCAGATTATGGCTACACCTTC.

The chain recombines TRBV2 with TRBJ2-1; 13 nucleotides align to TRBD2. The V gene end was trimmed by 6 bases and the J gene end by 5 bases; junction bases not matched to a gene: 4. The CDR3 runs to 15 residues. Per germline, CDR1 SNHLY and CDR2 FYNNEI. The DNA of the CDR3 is TGTGCCAGCAGACTAGCGGGAGGGCCCCACAATGAGCAGTTCTTC. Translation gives CASRLAGGPHNEQFF. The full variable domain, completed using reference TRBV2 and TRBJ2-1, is EPEVTQTPSHQVTQMGQEVILRCVPISNHLYFYWYRQILGQKVEFLVSFYNNEISEKSEIFDDQFSVERPDGSNFTLKIRSTKLEDSAMYFCASRLAGGPHNEQFFGPGTRLTVL.

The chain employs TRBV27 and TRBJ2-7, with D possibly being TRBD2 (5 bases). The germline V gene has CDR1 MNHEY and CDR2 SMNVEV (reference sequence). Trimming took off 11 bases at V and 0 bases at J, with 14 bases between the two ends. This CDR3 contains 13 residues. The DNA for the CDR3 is TGTGCCGCCTACCGGGGTTTCTCCTACGAGCAGTACTTC. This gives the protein CAAYRGFSYEQYF.

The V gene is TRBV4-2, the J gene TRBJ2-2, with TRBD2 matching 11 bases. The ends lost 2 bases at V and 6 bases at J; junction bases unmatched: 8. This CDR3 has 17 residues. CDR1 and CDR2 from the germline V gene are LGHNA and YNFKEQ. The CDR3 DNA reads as TGTGCCAGCAGCCAACCACTAGCGGGAGTTATAGCCGGGGAGCTGTTTTTT. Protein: CASSQPLAGVIAGELFF.